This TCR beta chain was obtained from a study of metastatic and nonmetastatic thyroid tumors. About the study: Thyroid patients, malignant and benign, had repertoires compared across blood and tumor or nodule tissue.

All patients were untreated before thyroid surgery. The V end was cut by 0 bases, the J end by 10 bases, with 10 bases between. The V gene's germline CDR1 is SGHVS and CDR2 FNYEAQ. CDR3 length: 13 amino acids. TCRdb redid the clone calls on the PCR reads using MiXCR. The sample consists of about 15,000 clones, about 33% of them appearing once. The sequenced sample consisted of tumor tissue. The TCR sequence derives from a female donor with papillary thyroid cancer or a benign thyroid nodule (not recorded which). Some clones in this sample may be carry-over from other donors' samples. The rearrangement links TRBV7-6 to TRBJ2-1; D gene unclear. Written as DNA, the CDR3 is TGTGCCAGCAGCTTAGCGCCTTCAGCAGAGCAGTTCTTC. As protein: CASSLAPSAEQFF.